The 18 T cell receptor beta chains below were found in one sample sequenced in a study of molecular identifiers for immune sequencing clone quantification (dated by TCRdb to 2017 to 2018). Receptor libraries were prepared by PCR. Sequencing used an Illumina HiSeq 4000. TCRdb handled the public reads itself, with Q25 trimming in fastp and clone calling in MiXCR, and kept productive beta chains. Each entry is one CDR3 protein sequence, shown with its most common DNA and genes. The sample profile shows about 300,000 distinct CDR3 sequences; about a fifth of them were found once. Of the sample, over 0.7% is held by the ten largest clones. Input material: naive CD8+ T cells from blood, with Jurkat cell RNA spiked in. What the cell subset or site label conveys for this sample: FACS-sorted CD8+CD4-CCR7+CD45RA+ naive T cells. These receptors all stem from a human donor in good health. Some libraries in this study had Jurkat cell RNA spiked in.

The chain uses TRBV20-1 and TRBJ2-7, with a weak D call TRBD2 (5 bases). Germline CDR1 DFQATT, CDR2 SNEGSKA (reference sequence). The CDR3 spans 13 residues. The V end was cut by 1 base, the J end by 0 bases, with 7 bases between. The CDR3 DNA reads as TGCAGTGCTAGAGCGGGATACTCCTACGAGCAGTACTTC. Its protein is CSARAGYSYEQYF.

This clonotype has at least ten counts. CDR3 sequence reads: CASSPNTGAETQYF. The CDR3 nucleotides read TGTGCCAGCAGCCCAAATACAGGGGCGGAGACCCAGTACTTC. The chain combines TRBV12-3 or TRBV12-4 with TRBJ2-5; 7 bases fit TRBD1. This CDR3 contains 14 residues. The J segment lost 5 bases and the V segment lost 6 bases, leaving 9 bases of the junction unmatched.

This clonotype was detected ten times or more. Here the CDR3 reads CASSLGGRGDEQYF. The CDR3 DNA reads TGTGCCAGCAGCTTAGGTGGCAGGGGGGACGAGCAGTACTTC. V and J are TRBV13 and TRBJ2-7; TRBD1 is a possible D gene (7 bases). V was cut by 0 bases and J by 5 bases, with 11 bases left in between. CDR1 is PRHDT and CDR2 is FYEKMQ in the germline V gene (reference sequence). The CDR3 runs to 14 residues.

At least ten counts were recorded for this clonotype. The chain recombines TRBV2 with TRBJ2-7; 9 nucleotides match TRBD2. The CDR3 is made up of 16 amino acids. V gave up 4 bases and J gave up 2 bases; unmatched junction bases: 9. Looked up from germline, CDR1 is SNHLY and CDR2 is FYNNEI. The CDR3 DNA follows: TGTGCCAGCAGTGCCGCGGCGGGAGGGCCCCCCTACGAGCAGTACTTC. Residues: CASSAAAGGPPYEQYF.

This clonotype came up many times. This rearrangement joins TRBV4-3 to TRBJ2-2; D unclear. V lost 0 bases and J lost 2, with 13 bases in between. CDR3 length: 17 amino acids. Germline-derived CDR1 and CDR2 are LGHNA and YSLEER. CDR3 coding DNA: TGCGCCAGCAGCCAAGATCGGCATACTCCAAACACCGGGGAGCTGTTTTTT. This codes for CASSQDRHTPNTGELFF.

This clonotype was seen a few times. This chain uses TRBV6-2 or TRBV6-3 with TRBJ2-1; D is uncertain. CDR3 size: 14 residues. V lost 4 bases to trimming and J lost 8 bases, with 15 bases between them. CDR1 is MNHEY, CDR2 SVGEGT, per germline. CDR3 DNA sequence: TGTGCCAGCAGTTCTAACGGCCAGCAAGATGAGCAGTTCTTC. Translation: CASSSNGQQDEQFF.

This chain links TRBV27 with TRBJ1-1; 7 bases line up with TRBD1. With V trimmed by 8 bases and J by 0 bases, 12 bases remained unmatched. This CDR3 is 16 amino acids long. Germline assignment: CDR1 MNHEY and CDR2 SMNVEV (reference sequence). CDR3 sequence: CASSFSGQTMNTEAFF. DNA for the CDR3: TGTGCCAGCTCCTTCTCGGGACAGACAATGAACACTGAAGCTTTCTTT.

This clonotype was detected many times. This sequence joins TRBV7-9 and TRBJ2-2, with D possibly matching TRBD2 (6 bases). V was trimmed by 1 base and J by 6 bases, leaving 12 bases between them. The V gene's germline CDR1 is SEHNR and CDR2 FQNEAQ (reference sequence). This CDR3 is built from 15 residues. This CDR3 reads CASSLGGNGPGELFF. CDR3 nucleotide sequence: TGTGCCAGCAGCTTAGGCGGGAACGGGCCCGGGGAGCTGTTTTTT.

This clonotype has a count of ten or more. At one boundary the junction diverges from the germline segment, which might be a read error. V gene TRBV20-1 combines with J gene TRBJ1-6, with a possible D match to TRBD1 (5 bases). Germline V gene data show CDR1 as DFQATT and CDR2 as SNEGSKA (reference sequence). CDR3 length: 13 amino acids. CDR3 DNA: TGCAGTGCTAGAGATAGCAGGACCGGGACGGCGTATTTT. It specifies CSARDSRTGTAYF.

The sample holds one count of this clonotype. This chain connects TRBV27 to TRBJ2-2, with D uncertain. V gave up 6 bases and J gave up 7 bases, with 18 bases separating them. Germline values: CDR1 MNHEY, CDR2 SMNVEV (reference sequence). CDR3 length equals 15 residues. CDR3 nucleotides: TGTGCCAGCAGCTGGGCTGCCGGGTCCGGCGGGGAGCTGTTTTTT. It codes for CASSWAAGSGGELFF.

The chain uses TRBV7-2 and TRBJ2-5; 10 nucleotides align to TRBD2. Germline V gene data show CDR1 as SGHTA and CDR2 as FQGNSA. V gave up 1 base and J gave up 5 bases; unmatched junction bases: 13. CDR3 length equals 18 residues. The CDR3 loop is CASSLGYRLAGVGETQYF. Written as DNA, the CDR3 is TGTGCCAGCAGCTTAGGTTATCGGCTAGCGGGAGTGGGTGAGACCCAGTACTTC.

This sequence joins TRBV7-6 and TRBJ2-2, with TRBD1 matching over 10 bases. The CDR3 loop spans 20 amino acids. J gave up 6 bases and V 1 base, and 17 bases lay outside the gene matches. Germline V CDR1 and CDR2: SGHVS, FNYEAQ. DNA for the CDR3: TGTGCCAGCAGCTTAGATAGGGGACAGGGGTCCTCTAAAGGCCCCGGGGAGCTGTTTTTT. This translates into CASSLDRGQGSSKGPGELFF.

This clonotype turned up a few times. At one end, the junction sequence differs from germline, possibly due to a read error. The CDR3 region has the DNA TGCGCCGGCAGCGAATTCCTGAACACTGAAGCTTTCTTT. Protein product: CAGSEFLNTEAFF. This rearrangement joins TRBV4-3 to TRBJ1-1, with D unresolved. The germline CDR1 and CDR2 sequences are LGHNA and YSLEER. The CDR3 contains 13 residues.

The sample holds many counts of this clonotype. The chain joins TRBV29-1 to TRBJ2-3; D unresolved. V was shortened by 3 bases and J by 3 bases, with 10 bases between the two germline ends. In germline, CDR1 is SQVTM, CDR2 ANQGSEA. The CDR3 sequence is 13 residues long. The chain's CDR3 is CSVEKGVTDTQYF. In DNA form, the CDR3 reads TGCAGCGTTGAGAAGGGTGTGACAGATACGCAGTATTTT.

This clonotype was detected many times. The chain joins TRBV29-1 to TRBJ1-1, with TRBD1 matching over 7 bases. The CDR3 has 14 amino acids. J was trimmed by 0 bases and V by 8 bases; bases with no gene match: 9. CDR1 SQVTM and CDR2 ANQGSEA come from the germline V gene. In DNA, the CDR3 is TGCAGCTCAACGGGGGACAGCATGAACACTGAAGCTTTCTTT. Translation gives CSSTGDSMNTEAFF.

The rearrangement joins TRBV14 to TRBJ1-1; TRBD1 matches 10 bases. CDR3 length: 17 residues. Germline-derived CDR1 and CDR2 are SGHDN and FVKESK. After removal of 1 base from V and 5 bases from J, the junction contained 10 bases not matched to a gene. For the CDR3, the DNA is TGTGCCAGCAGCCAAGCGAGGGGACAGGGGATAGGAACTGAAGCTTTCTTT. This codes for CASSQARGQGIGTEAFF.

This clonotype was seen only once. The chain joins TRBV28 to TRBJ2-5; 12 bases align to TRBD2. CDR3 length: 14 amino acids. Germline V gene lookup returns CDR1 MDHEN and CDR2 SYDVKM. V trimming: 5 bases; J trimming: 9 bases; junction bases outside the gene matches: 7. CDR3 sequence (DNA): TGTGCCAGCAGTCCCCTAGCGGGAGGGGAGGCCCAGTACTTC. Amino acid sequence: CASSPLAGGEAQYF.

Concerning this clonotype: A much larger clone is a single base away; this may be a read error. This rearrangement joins TRBV11-2 to TRBJ1-4; D is undetermined. Germline V gene lookup returns CDR1 SGHAT and CDR2 FQNNGV. The CDR3 runs 14 residues. The CDR3 nucleotides read TGTGCCAGCCGCTTATATGAAGATAATGAAAAACTGTTTTTT. Protein sequence: CASRLYEDNEKLFF.